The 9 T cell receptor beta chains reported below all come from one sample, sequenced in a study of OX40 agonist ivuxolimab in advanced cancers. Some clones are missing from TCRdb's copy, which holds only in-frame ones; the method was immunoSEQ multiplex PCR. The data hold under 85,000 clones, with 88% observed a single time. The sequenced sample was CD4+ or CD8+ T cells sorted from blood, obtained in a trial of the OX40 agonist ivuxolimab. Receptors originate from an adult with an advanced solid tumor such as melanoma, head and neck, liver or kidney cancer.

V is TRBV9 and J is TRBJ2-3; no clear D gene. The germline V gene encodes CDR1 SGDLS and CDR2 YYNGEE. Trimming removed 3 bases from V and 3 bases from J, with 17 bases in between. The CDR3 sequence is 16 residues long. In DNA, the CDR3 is TGTGCCAGCAGCGGATCCCTCGGGCGGATGACAGATACGCAGTATTTT. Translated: CASSGSLGRMTDTQYF.

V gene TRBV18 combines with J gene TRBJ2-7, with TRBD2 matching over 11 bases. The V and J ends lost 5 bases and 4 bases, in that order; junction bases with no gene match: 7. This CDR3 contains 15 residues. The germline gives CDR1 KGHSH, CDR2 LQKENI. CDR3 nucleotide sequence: TGTGCCAGCTCAGTCACTAGCGGGAGAATGTACGAGCAGTACTTC. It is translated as CASSVTSGRMYEQYF.

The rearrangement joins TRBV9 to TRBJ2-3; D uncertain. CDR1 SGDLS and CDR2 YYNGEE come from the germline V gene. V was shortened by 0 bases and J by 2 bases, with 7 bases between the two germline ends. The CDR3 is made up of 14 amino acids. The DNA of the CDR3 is TGTGCCAGCAGCGTAGGCCCAGACACAGATACGCAGTATTTT. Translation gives CASSVGPDTDTQYF.

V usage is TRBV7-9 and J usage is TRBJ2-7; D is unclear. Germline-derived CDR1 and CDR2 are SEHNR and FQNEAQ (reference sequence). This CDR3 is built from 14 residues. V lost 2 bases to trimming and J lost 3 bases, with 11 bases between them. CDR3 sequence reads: CASSLKESIYEQYF. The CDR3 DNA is TGTGCCAGCAGCTTAAAAGAATCGATCTACGAGCAGTACTTC.

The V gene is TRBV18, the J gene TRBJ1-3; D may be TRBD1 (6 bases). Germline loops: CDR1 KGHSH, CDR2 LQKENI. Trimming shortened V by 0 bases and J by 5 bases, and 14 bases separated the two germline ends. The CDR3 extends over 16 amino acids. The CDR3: CASSPPKGVDRNTIYF. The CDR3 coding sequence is TGTGCCAGCTCACCACCGAAGGGGGTAGATCGAAACACCATATATTTT. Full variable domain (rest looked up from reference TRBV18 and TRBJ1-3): NAGVMQNPRHLVRRRGQEARLRCSPMKGHSHVYWYRQLPEEGLKFMVYLQKENIIDESGMPKERFSAEFPKEGPSILRIQQVVRGDSAAYFCASSPPKGVDRNTIYFGEGSWLTVV.

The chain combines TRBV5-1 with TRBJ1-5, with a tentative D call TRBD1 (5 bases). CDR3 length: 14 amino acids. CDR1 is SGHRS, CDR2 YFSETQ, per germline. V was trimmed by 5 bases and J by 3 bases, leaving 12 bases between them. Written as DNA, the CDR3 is TGCGCCAGCAGTCCCGGGACGGACAATCAGCCCCAGCATTTT. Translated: CASSPGTDNQPQHF.

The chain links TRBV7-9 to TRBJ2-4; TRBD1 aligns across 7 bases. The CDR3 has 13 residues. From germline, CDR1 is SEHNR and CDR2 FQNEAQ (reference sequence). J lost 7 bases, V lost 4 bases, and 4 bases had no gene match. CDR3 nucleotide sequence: TGTGCCAGCAGCTCCGACAGGGATAACATTCAGTACTTC. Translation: CASSSDRDNIQYF.

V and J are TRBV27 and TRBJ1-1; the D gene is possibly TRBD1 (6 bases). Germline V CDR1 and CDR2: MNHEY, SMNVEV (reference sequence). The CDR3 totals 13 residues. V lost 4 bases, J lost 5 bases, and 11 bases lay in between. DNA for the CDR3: TGTGCCAGCAGTTCACAGGGAAGGACTGAAGCTTTCTTT. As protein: CASSSQGRTEAFF.

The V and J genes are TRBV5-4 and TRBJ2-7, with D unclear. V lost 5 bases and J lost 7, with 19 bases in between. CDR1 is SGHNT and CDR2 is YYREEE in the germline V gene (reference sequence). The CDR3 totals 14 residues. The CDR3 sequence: CASSRQSRLMEQYF. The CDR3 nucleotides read TGTGCCAGCAGTCGTCAGAGCCGCCTGATGGAGCAGTACTTC.